These 7 T cell receptor beta chains were all obtained from the same sample, sequenced in a study of T cells in Graves' hyperthyroidism and ophthalmopathy. Amplification of TCR beta CDR3 regions was performed using RNA transcripts as template. First-round RT-PCR targeting the TCR CDR3 was performed with the HTBI primer set. TCRdb fed the multiplex PCR reads into MiXCR, producing one record per CDR3 protein. The sample contains over 250,000 distinct CDR3 sequences, about a sixth of which appear only once. Sequenced: blood. Every receptor here comes from a woman aged 60-75 years with Graves' ophthalmopathy.

The CDR3 region has the DNA TGTGCCAGCAGTTTACCTCGGACAGGGAGGACTGAAGCTTTCTTT. This sequence encodes CASSLPRTGRTEAFF. V gene TRBV12-3 or TRBV12-4 combines with J gene TRBJ1-1; 8 bases match TRBD1. Losses at the gene ends were 2 bases for V and 5 bases for J; bases not matched to a gene: 7. The length of the CDR3 is 15 residues.

This clonotype was detected a few times. The junction shows a germline mismatch at one end, possibly a read error. The CDR3: CASSLELQDTQYF. CDR3 DNA sequence: TGTGCCAGCAGCTTAGAGTTACAAGATACCCAGTACTTC. The chain carries TRBV11-2 and TRBJ2-5, with unresolved D. CDR3 size: 13 residues. CDR1 and CDR2 from the germline V gene are SGHAT and FQNNGV.

This clonotype was recorded many times. This chain links TRBV10-1 with TRBJ2-3, with TRBD2 matching 11 bases. J lost 5 bases, V lost 2 bases, and 3 bases had no gene match. Germline values: CDR1 WNHNN, CDR2 SYGVQD (reference sequence). This CDR3 is built from 15 residues. CDR3 nucleotide sequence: TGCGCCAGCAGTGAGGCTAGCGGGGGGCAAGATACGCAGTATTTT. Translating gives CASSEASGGQDTQYF.

This clonotype was seen repeatedly, ten times or more. V usage is TRBV29-1 and J usage is TRBJ2-7; D remains ambiguous. Germline V CDR1 and CDR2: SQVTM, ANQGSEA. This CDR3 has 12 residues. With 6 bases removed from V and 1 base from J, the gap between germline ends came to 10 bases. Here the CDR3 reads CSVLTRSYEQYF. CDR3 bases: TGCAGCGTCCTGACTCGTTCCTACGAGCAGTACTTC.

V and J are TRBV4-1 and TRBJ1-5, with a possible D match to TRBD1 (5 bases). The CDR3 is made up of 17 amino acids. The germline CDR1 and CDR2 sequences are MGHRA and YSYEKL. The V end lost 4 bases, the J end lost 5 bases, and 21 bases lay between the germline ends. CDR3 sequence: CASSPQEPRGAYQPQHF. The CDR3 nucleotides read TGCGCCAGCAGCCCTCAGGAGCCTCGGGGCGCTTATCAGCCCCAGCATTTT.

This clonotype has a count of ten or more. The rearrangement uses TRBV7-2 and TRBJ1-5; 9 bases align to TRBD1. CDR3 length equals 14 residues. V shed 4 bases, J shed 6 bases, and the junction held 4 bases outside the gene matches. From germline, CDR1 is SGHTA and CDR2 FQGNSA. As DNA, the CDR3 is TGTGCCAGCAGCTCACAGGGGGCGGGTCAGCCCCAGCATTTT. This codes for CASSSQGAGQPQHF.

Many counts were recorded for this clonotype. The chain joins TRBV27 to TRBJ2-7; 9 positions agree with TRBD1. J lost 5 bases, V lost 6 bases, and 8 bases had no gene match. Germline lookup yields CDR1 MNHEY and CDR2 SMNVEV (reference sequence). The CDR3 is 14 residues long. The CDR3 sequence: CASSDRGLVDEQYF. The CDR3 bases are TGTGCCAGCAGCGACAGGGGGTTGGTGGACGAGCAGTACTTC.